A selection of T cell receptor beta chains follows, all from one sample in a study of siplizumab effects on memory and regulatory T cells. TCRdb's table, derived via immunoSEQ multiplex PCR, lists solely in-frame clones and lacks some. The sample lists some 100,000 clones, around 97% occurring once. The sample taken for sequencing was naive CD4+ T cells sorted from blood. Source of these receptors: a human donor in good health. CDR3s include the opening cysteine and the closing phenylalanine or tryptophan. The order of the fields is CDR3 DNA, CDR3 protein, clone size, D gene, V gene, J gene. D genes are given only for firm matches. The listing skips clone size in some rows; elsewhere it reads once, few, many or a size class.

cdr3_nt: TGTGCCAGCAGTGACTCGTCTACAGGGGATGGCTACACCTTC; cdr3_aa: CASSDSSTGDGYTF; clone_size: NA; d_call: TRBD1; v_call: TRBV6-4; j_call: TRBJ1-2
cdr3_nt: TGTGCCAGCAGCTTGGCTCAGAACACTGAAGCTTTCTTT; cdr3_aa: CASSLAQNTEAFF; clone_size: NA; d_call: NA; v_call: TRBV5-4; j_call: TRBJ1-1
cdr3_nt: TGTGCCAGCAGCTTGCCCCGGGGGGCCGGGGAGCTGTTTTTT; cdr3_aa: CASSLPRGAGELFF; clone_size: NA; d_call: TRBD2; v_call: TRBV5-4; j_call: TRBJ2-2
cdr3_nt: TGCAGCGTTGGAAGGGAAACAGATACGCAGTATTTT; cdr3_aa: CSVGRETDTQYF; clone_size: NA; d_call: NA; v_call: TRBV29-1; j_call: TRBJ2-3
cdr3_nt: TGTGCCAGTAGTAACCGGAGGGAGACCCAGTACTTC; cdr3_aa: CASSNRRETQYF; clone_size: NA; d_call: NA; v_call: TRBV19; j_call: TRBJ2-5
cdr3_nt: TGTGCCAGCCGGCCCATGACAGTAGCGGGGTACAATGAGCAGTTCTTC; cdr3_aa: CASRPMTVAGYNEQFF; clone_size: once; d_call: TRBD2; v_call: TRBV7-6; j_call: TRBJ2-1
cdr3_nt: TGCAGCGTTATAGGGACAGGGAACACTGAAGCTTTCTTT; cdr3_aa: CSVIGTGNTEAFF; clone_size: NA; d_call: TRBD1; v_call: TRBV29-1; j_call: TRBJ1-1
cdr3_nt: TGTGCCAGCAGTCGACAGGGGGGCTTTAATGAGCAGTTCTTC; cdr3_aa: CASSRQGGFNEQFF; clone_size: NA; d_call: TRBD1; v_call: TRBV6-5; j_call: TRBJ2-1
cdr3_nt: TGTGCTAGTGGGCGGACAGGGTTAGGCCAGCCCCAGCATTTT; cdr3_aa: CASGRTGLGQPQHF; clone_size: once; d_call: TRBD1; v_call: TRBV12-5; j_call: TRBJ1-5
cdr3_nt: TGTGCCAGCAGCCCCTTCGACCGGGCAAGCAATTCACCCCTCCACTTT; cdr3_aa: CASSPFDRASNSPLHF; clone_size: once; d_call: NA; v_call: TRBV7-2; j_call: TRBJ1-6
cdr3_nt: TGTGCCACCAGAAGGACAGGGGACGGCTATGGCTACACCTTC; cdr3_aa: CATRRTGDGYGYTF; clone_size: NA; d_call: TRBD1; v_call: TRBV15; j_call: TRBJ1-2
cdr3_nt: TGTGCCAGCCGACATAAGGGGGCGGGTAATTCACCCCTCCACTTT; cdr3_aa: CASRHKGAGNSPLHF; clone_size: few; d_call: TRBD1; v_call: TRBV5-6; j_call: TRBJ1-6
cdr3_nt: TGTGCCAGCAGTCGATCCGACAGGGGCTACGAGCAGTACTTC; cdr3_aa: CASSRSDRGYEQYF; clone_size: NA; d_call: TRBD1; v_call: TRBV27; j_call: TRBJ2-7
cdr3_nt: TGTGCCAGCAATTCCCTAGGGGGGAACACTGAAGCTTTCTTT; cdr3_aa: CASNSLGGNTEAFF; clone_size: NA; d_call: NA; v_call: TRBV2; j_call: TRBJ1-1
cdr3_nt: TGTGCCAGCAGTGGACTGTTCTCTGGGGCCAACGTCCTGACTTTC; cdr3_aa: CASSGLFSGANVLTF; clone_size: NA; d_call: NA; v_call: TRBV2; j_call: TRBJ2-6
cdr3_nt: TGTGCCAGCAGCTTGGGGGGAGTCTACAATGAGCAGTTCTTC; cdr3_aa: CASSLGGVYNEQFF; clone_size: NA; d_call: NA; v_call: TRBV7-9; j_call: TRBJ2-1
cdr3_nt: TGTGCCAGCACGACAGGGATGAACACTGAAGCTTTCTTT; cdr3_aa: CASTTGMNTEAFF; clone_size: NA; d_call: TRBD1; v_call: TRBV6-1; j_call: TRBJ1-1
cdr3_nt: TGTGCCAGCAGCATCGCGCGGGTCAATGAGCAGTTCTTC; cdr3_aa: CASSIARVNEQFF; clone_size: once; d_call: NA; v_call: TRBV7-2; j_call: TRBJ2-1
cdr3_nt: TGTGCCAGTAGTATACCAGGGAACTATGGCTACACCTTC; cdr3_aa: CASSIPGNYGYTF; clone_size: once; d_call: NA; v_call: TRBV19; j_call: TRBJ1-2
cdr3_nt: TGTGCCAGTAGTCCCGGGACAGGGACTGGGGCGACCCAGTACTTC; cdr3_aa: CASSPGTGTGATQYF; clone_size: NA; d_call: TRBD1; v_call: TRBV19; j_call: TRBJ2-5
cdr3_nt: TGTGCCAGCAGCTTAGTTGCGGGGGGGTACAATGAGCAGTTCTTC; cdr3_aa: CASSLVAGGYNEQFF; clone_size: NA; d_call: TRBD2; v_call: TRBV7-2; j_call: TRBJ2-1
cdr3_nt: TGCGCCAGCAGTTTAATACTAGCGGGGGGTAACACCGGGGAGCTGTTTTTT; cdr3_aa: CASSLILAGGNTGELFF; clone_size: NA; d_call: TRBD2; v_call: TRBV5-1; j_call: TRBJ2-2
cdr3_nt: TGTGCCAGTAGTACGCAATCGGCAGGGAATAGGGGCTACACCTTC; cdr3_aa: CASSTQSAGNRGYTF; clone_size: NA; d_call: NA; v_call: TRBV19; j_call: TRBJ1-2
cdr3_nt: TGTGCCAGTACCTTAGACAGGGGCGCCACTGAAGCTTTCTTT; cdr3_aa: CASTLDRGATEAFF; clone_size: NA; d_call: TRBD1; v_call: TRBV19; j_call: TRBJ1-1
cdr3_nt: TGTGCCAGCTCACCACAGAGGGCTAGGACGAACACCGGGGAGCTGTTTTTT; cdr3_aa: CASSPQRARTNTGELFF; clone_size: NA; d_call: NA; v_call: TRBV18; j_call: TRBJ2-2
cdr3_nt: TGCGCCAGCAGCTTGGGGACAGCCGATTCCTACGAGCAGTACTTC; cdr3_aa: CASSLGTADSYEQYF; clone_size: NA; d_call: NA; v_call: TRBV5-1; j_call: TRBJ2-7
cdr3_nt: TGTGCCAGCTCAGGGGATTTATACGAGCAGTACTTC; cdr3_aa: CASSGDLYEQYF; clone_size: NA; d_call: NA; v_call: TRBV18; j_call: TRBJ2-7
cdr3_nt: TGTGCCAGCAGTTCTTCCCCGCGGGGGGCCGGGAATGAGCAGTTCTTC; cdr3_aa: CASSSSPRGAGNEQFF; clone_size: NA; d_call: TRBD2; v_call: TRBV28; j_call: TRBJ2-1
cdr3_nt: TGCAGCGTTGATGTTTCGGGGACCTACGAGCAGTACTTC; cdr3_aa: CSVDVSGTYEQYF; clone_size: NA; d_call: NA; v_call: TRBV29-1; j_call: TRBJ2-7
cdr3_nt: TGTGCCAGCAGGGGACAGGGGGGGGGCACTGAAGCTTTCTTT; cdr3_aa: CASRGQGGGTEAFF; clone_size: NA; d_call: TRBD1; v_call: TRBV6-1; j_call: TRBJ1-1
cdr3_nt: TGCGCCAGCAGCTTGTCGGCCTTAGTGGGCACAGATACGCAGTATTTT; cdr3_aa: CASSLSALVGTDTQYF; clone_size: NA; d_call: NA; v_call: TRBV5-1; j_call: TRBJ2-3
cdr3_nt: TGCGCCAGCAGCCAACCCACTCAGGGGCCCAATCAGCCCCAGCATTTT; cdr3_aa: CASSQPTQGPNQPQHF; clone_size: NA; d_call: NA; v_call: TRBV4-1; j_call: TRBJ1-5
cdr3_nt: TGCGCCAGCGGCAGCACAGATACGCAGTATTTT; cdr3_aa: CASGSTDTQYF; clone_size: NA; d_call: NA; v_call: TRBV10-2; j_call: TRBJ2-3
cdr3_nt: TGTGCCAGCAGAACCGGGGGGCCGGGCAATGAGCAGTTCTTC; cdr3_aa: CASRTGGPGNEQFF; clone_size: NA; d_call: NA; v_call: TRBV28; j_call: TRBJ2-1
cdr3_nt: TGTGCCAGCAGCCTACAGGGAAATGAAAAACTGTTTTTT; cdr3_aa: CASSLQGNEKLFF; clone_size: NA; d_call: NA; v_call: TRBV6-5; j_call: TRBJ1-4
cdr3_nt: TGCGCCAGCAGCCCCGACGGGCGCCCAGATACGCAGTATTTT; cdr3_aa: CASSPDGRPDTQYF; clone_size: NA; d_call: NA; v_call: TRBV5-1; j_call: TRBJ2-3
cdr3_nt: TGTGCCAGCAGCTTATCCGGGACAAGGAGCCGCTATGGCTACACCTTC; cdr3_aa: CASSLSGTRSRYGYTF; clone_size: NA; d_call: NA; v_call: TRBV11-3; j_call: TRBJ1-2
cdr3_nt: TGTGCCACCAGCAGAGATTACGGGGTGTTTAGCTCCTACGAGCAGTACTTC; cdr3_aa: CATSRDYGVFSSYEQYF; clone_size: NA; d_call: NA; v_call: TRBV15; j_call: TRBJ2-7